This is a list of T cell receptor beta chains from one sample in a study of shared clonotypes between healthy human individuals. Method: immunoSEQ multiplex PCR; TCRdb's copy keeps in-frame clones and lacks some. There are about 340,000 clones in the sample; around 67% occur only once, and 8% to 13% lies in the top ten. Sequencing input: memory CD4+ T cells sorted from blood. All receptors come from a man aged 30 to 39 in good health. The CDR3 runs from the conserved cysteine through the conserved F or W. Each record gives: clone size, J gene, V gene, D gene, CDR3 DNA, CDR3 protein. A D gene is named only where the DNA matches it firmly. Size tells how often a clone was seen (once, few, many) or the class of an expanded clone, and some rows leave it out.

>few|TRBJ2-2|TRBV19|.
TGTGCCAGTAGTATATCTGGGAAGTTGACCGGGGAGCTGTTTTTT
CASSISGKLTGELFF
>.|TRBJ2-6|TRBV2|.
TGTGCCAGCAGTGTAGACTCTGGGGCCAACGTCCTGACTTTC
CASSVDSGANVLTF
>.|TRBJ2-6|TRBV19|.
TGTGCCAGTATATCCCCTAAAAACTCTGGGGCCAACGTCCTGACTTTC
CASISPKNSGANVLTF
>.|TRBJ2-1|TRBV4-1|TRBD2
TGCGCCAGCAGCCAAGATCAGCGGGGTCATTCCTACAATGAGCAGTTCTTC
CASSQDQRGHSYNEQFF
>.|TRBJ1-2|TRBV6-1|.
TGTGCCAGCCTAGGGGCTAGTAGTCTGTTCCATGGCTACACCTTC
CASLGASSLFHGYTF
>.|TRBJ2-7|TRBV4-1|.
TGCGCCAGCAGCTATACAGAAATTTCCGAGCAGTACTTC
CASSYTEISEQYF
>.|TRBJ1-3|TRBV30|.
TGTGCCTTAAATACCAACCCCGGGGGTCAGCGAAGAAACACCATATATTTT
CALNTNPGGQRRNTIYF
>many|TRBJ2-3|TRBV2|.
TGTGCCAGCAGTCTCGGGGGGCCGCAGTATTTT
CASSLGGPQYF
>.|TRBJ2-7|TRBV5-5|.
TGTGCCAGCAGCTTGAACCGCGGGGTAATCCCCTACGAGCAGTACTTC
CASSLNRGVIPYEQYF
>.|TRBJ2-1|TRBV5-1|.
TGCGCCAGCAGCTTGGACGGACCAGGAAGGGAGCAGTTCTTC
CASSLDGPGREQFF
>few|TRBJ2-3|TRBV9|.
TGTGCCAGCAGCGTAGGGAGGGGTAGTATCACAGATACGCAGTATTTT
CASSVGRGSITDTQYF
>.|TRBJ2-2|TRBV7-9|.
TGTGCCAGCAGCCCGCACGGGTTCCGAGGGTCCGGGGAGCTGTTTTTT
CASSPHGFRGSGELFF
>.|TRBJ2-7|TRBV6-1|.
TGTGCCAGCAACCGGGCCCTTGCCTACGAGCAGTACTTC
CASNRALAYEQYF
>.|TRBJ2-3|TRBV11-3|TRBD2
TGTGCCAGCAGCTTAGCCCTAGCGGGAGGTACAGATACGCAGTATTTT
CASSLALAGGTDTQYF
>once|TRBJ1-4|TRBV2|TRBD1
TGTGCCAGCAGGGACAGGGGGCGTGCTTTTTTGGGGGAAAAACTGTTTTTT
CASRDRGRAFLGEKLFF
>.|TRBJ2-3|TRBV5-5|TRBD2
TGTGCCAGCAGCTTTTTGGCTAGCGGGAGGTGGTATTTT
CASSFLASGRWYF
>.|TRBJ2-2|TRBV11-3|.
TGTGCCAGCAGCTTAGGGCGGAACACCGGGGAGCTGTTTTTT
CASSLGRNTGELFF
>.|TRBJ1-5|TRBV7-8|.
TGTGCCAGCAGCTTAAAGTATCAGCCCCAGCATTTT
CASSLKYQPQHF
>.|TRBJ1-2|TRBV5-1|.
TGCGCCAGCAGCTTGGCGGATGGCTACACCTTC
CASSLADGYTF
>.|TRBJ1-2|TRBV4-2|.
TGTGCCAGCAGCCAAGATAGGGGGGAAGGAGGCTACACCTTC
CASSQDRGEGGYTF
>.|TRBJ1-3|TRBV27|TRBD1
TGTGCCAGCAGTCCCCACGCTACCGGGACAGAAGGAAACACCATATATTTT
CASSPHATGTEGNTIYF
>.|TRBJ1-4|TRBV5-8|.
TGTGCCAGCAGCTTGCTGATTCCAGGGGTGGAAAAACTGTTTTTT
CASSLLIPGVEKLFF
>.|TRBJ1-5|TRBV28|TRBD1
TGTGCCAGCAGTAGTGACAGGGGACGCAATCAGCCCCAGCATTTT
CASSSDRGRNQPQHF
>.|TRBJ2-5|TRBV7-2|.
TGTGCCAGCAGCTCTGGGTCAGACAGGCCCCAAGAGACCCAGTACTTC
CASSSGSDRPQETQYF
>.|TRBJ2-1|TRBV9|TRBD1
TGTGCCAGCAGCCCCAGGGACAGGGGGATCAGTGAGCAGTTCTTC
CASSPRDRGISEQFF
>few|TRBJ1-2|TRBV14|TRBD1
TGTGCCAGCAGCCGTCAACCACAGGGGGCCTATGGCTACACCTTC
CASSRQPQGAYGYTF
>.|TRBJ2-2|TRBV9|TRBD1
TGTGCCAGCAGTAACATGGAACAGGGGACCGGGGAGCTGTTTTTT
CASSNMEQGTGELFF
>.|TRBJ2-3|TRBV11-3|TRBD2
TGTGCCAGCAGCTTTCGAGGGTCGCGGGAGGGCCCAGATACGCAGTATTTT
CASSFRGSREGPDTQYF
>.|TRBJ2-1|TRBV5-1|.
TGCGCCAGCAGCTTAGAGAGCTCCTACAATGAGCAGTTCTTC
CASSLESSYNEQFF
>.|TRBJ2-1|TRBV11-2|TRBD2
TGTGCCAGCAGCTTTATTAGCGGGGCGGGGAATGAGCAGTTCTTC
CASSFISGAGNEQFF
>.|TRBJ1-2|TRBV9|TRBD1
TGTGCCAGTCAAAAAGGACAGGGGAACTATGGCTACACCTTC
CASQKGQGNYGYTF
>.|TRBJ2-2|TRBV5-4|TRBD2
TGTGCCAGCAGCTTGTCCCAACTAGCGACCGGGGAGCTGTTTTTT
CASSLSQLATGELFF
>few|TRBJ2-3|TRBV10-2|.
TGCGCCAGCAGTGAGCAGCGGGTGAACACAGATACGCAGTATTTT
CASSEQRVNTDTQYF
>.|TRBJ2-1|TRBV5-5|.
TGTGCCAGCAGCTCCGAAAGCGGGCTATACAATGAGCAGTTCTTC
CASSSESGLYNEQFF
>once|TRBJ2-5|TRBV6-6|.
TGTGCCAGCAGCCCCCGACAGTTACGAGAGACCCAGTACTTC
CASSPRQLRETQYF
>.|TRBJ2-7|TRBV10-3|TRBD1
TGTGCCATTATGGACCCGGGACAGATCTACGAGCAGTACTTC
CAIMDPGQIYEQYF
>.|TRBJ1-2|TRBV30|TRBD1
TGTGCCGTAGGGGGCGGATATGGCTACACCTTC
CAVGGGYGYTF
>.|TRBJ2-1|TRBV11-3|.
TGTGCCAGCAGCCGACAATACTCTAGCGATGAGCAGTTCTTC
CASSRQYSSDEQFF
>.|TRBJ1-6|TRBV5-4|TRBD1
TGTGCCAGCAGCTTGGGACAGGGGAGCTCCTATAATTCACCCCTCCACTTT
CASSLGQGSSYNSPLHF
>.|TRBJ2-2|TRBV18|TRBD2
TGTGCCAGCTCACCACCGGGCGGCGGGAGAGGAACCGGGGAGCTGTTTTTT
CASSPPGGGRGTGELFF
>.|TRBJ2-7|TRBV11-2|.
TGTGCCAGCAGCATACCCGGGAAGGGCTACGAGCAGTACTTC
CASSIPGKGYEQYF
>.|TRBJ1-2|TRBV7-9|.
TGTGCCAGCAGCTTACTCACAGGACGGAGTGTCAGCTACACCTTC
CASSLLTGRSVSYTF
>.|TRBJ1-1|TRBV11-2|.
TGTGCCAGCAGCTTAGTATCAGCGGCGTTAAACACTGAAGCTTTCTTT
CASSLVSAALNTEAFF
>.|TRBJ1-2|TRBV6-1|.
TGTGCCAGCAATAACCGGGCGGGTGGCTACACCTTC
CASNNRAGGYTF
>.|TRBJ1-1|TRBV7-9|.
TGTGCCAGCAGCTTGCTGGCAGGGAACACTGAAGCTTTCTTT
CASSLLAGNTEAFF
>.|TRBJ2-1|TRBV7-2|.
TGTGCCAGCAGCTTAGTAAATCCGGGACTCCCGAGCTCCTACAATGAGCAGTTCTTC
CASSLVNPGLPSSYNEQFF
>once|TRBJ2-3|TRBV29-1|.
TGCAGCGTTGGAACTAGCTCAACAGATACGCAGTATTTT
CSVGTSSTDTQYF
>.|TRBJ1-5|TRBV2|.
TGTGCCAGCAAGGCAGATGGGGGTCATCAGCCCCAGCATTTT
CASKADGGHQPQHF
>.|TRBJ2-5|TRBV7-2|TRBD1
TGTGCCAGCAGCTCGGACAGGGGAACGGAGACCCAGTACTTC
CASSSDRGTETQYF
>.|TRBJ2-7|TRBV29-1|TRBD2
TGCAGCGTTGAAGAAAGACGGAGCGGGAGCTCCTACGAGCAGTACTTC
CSVEERRSGSSYEQYF
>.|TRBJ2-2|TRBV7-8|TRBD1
TGTGCCAGCAGCTTACTGGACAGGGGTAACGGGGAGCTGTTTTTT
CASSLLDRGNGELFF
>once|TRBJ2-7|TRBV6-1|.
TGTGCCAGCAGCGTGACATTGACCTACGAGCAGTACTTC
CASSVTLTYEQYF
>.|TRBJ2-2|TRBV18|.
TGTGCCAGCTCACTCCTGGGGGACCTAAACACCGGGGAGCTGTTTTTT
CASSLLGDLNTGELFF
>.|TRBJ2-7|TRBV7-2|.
TGTGCCAGCAGCTTAGGAGGTACGGCCTACGAGCAGTACTTC
CASSLGGTAYEQYF
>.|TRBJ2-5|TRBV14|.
TGTGCCAGCAGCCAAGATAACGGTCAGACCCAGTACTTC
CASSQDNGQTQYF